Detailed here is one T cell receptor (beta chain). TCRdb re-called the 5' RACE reads and gives one entry per CDR3 protein, without DNA. The sample includes 170,000 or so distinct CDR3 sequences. This sample was taken from a study of monozygotic twins with inflammatory bowel disease. Germline V gene lookup returns CDR1 SQVTM and CDR2 ANQGSEA. CDR3 length: 16 residues. The gene calls are TRBV29-1 and TRBJ2-6; no DNA is available, so the TRBD1 call from TCRdb remains unchecked. This clonotype originated in a human donor with ulcerative colitis or Crohn's disease, or a healthy co-twin of an affected twin (not recorded which). Sequencing was carried out using blood. The CDR3 here is CSVEVGRPSGANVLTF.